What follows are 25 T cell receptor beta chains derived from one specimen sequenced in a study of shared clonotypes between healthy human individuals. The protocol was immunoSEQ multiplex PCR, while the TCRdb copy is restricted to in-frame clones and leaves out a portion. The profile shows about 360,000 clones, around 67% of them singletons. Sequenced sample: memory CD4+ T cells sorted from blood. The subset is: CD45RA-negative fraction. These TCRs come from a young man in good health.

This clone was counted a few times. The rearrangement links TRBV6-1 to TRBJ1-5; tentatively, D is TRBD1 (5 bases). The germline V gene encodes CDR1 MNHNS and CDR2 SASEGT. Between the trimmed V and J ends, which lost 3 bases and 0 bases, there was a span of 12 bases. This CDR3 has 16 residues. CDR3 in DNA: TGTGCCAGCAGTGACGGGTTGGGGGTTAGCAATCAGCCCCAGCATTTT. Its protein product is CASSDGLGVSNQPQHF.

V gene TRBV11-2 combines with J gene TRBJ2-1; D gene ambiguous. V was cut by 5 bases and J by 0 bases, with 11 bases left in between. CDR1 is SGHAT, CDR2 FQNNGV, per germline. The CDR3 spans 15 residues. CDR3 in DNA: TGTGCCAGCAGCCGACAAAGGAGCTCCTACAATGAGCAGTTCTTC. It encodes CASSRQRSSYNEQFF.

The chain employs TRBV7-2 and TRBJ2-3; TRBD2 aligns across 9 bases. The CDR3 runs 18 residues. Germline V lookup: CDR1 SGHTA, CDR2 FQGNSA. The trim removed 1 base at V and 0 bases at J, leaving 8 bases unmatched. The CDR3 bases are TGTGCCAGCAGCTTAGGGGGGGCTAGCGGGATTAGCACAGATACGCAGTATTTT. Protein: CASSLGGASGISTDTQYF.

The V gene is TRBV19, the J gene TRBJ1-1, with unresolved D. Germline values: CDR1 LNHDA, CDR2 SQIVND (reference sequence). Between the trimmed V and J ends, which lost 3 bases and 3 bases, there was a span of 11 bases. The CDR3 loop spans 14 amino acids. CDR3 nucleotide sequence: TGTGCCAGTAGTATGCAGGAGGGATACACTGAAGCTTTCTTT. Its protein product is CASSMQEGYTEAFF.

V gene TRBV6-6 combines with J gene TRBJ1-2; D remains ambiguous. The CDR3 has 11 amino acids. The germline CDR1 and CDR2 sequences are MNHNY and SVGAGI (reference sequence). Trimming took 2 bases from V and 6 from J, leaving 4 bases between them. CDR3 sequence: CASSYIDGYTF. CDR3 coding DNA: TGTGCCAGCAGTTACATCGATGGCTACACCTTC.

In its sample, this clone was seen a few times. This chain uses TRBV18 with TRBJ2-1; D might be TRBD1 (6 bases). V was trimmed by 0 bases and J by 3 bases, leaving 6 bases between them. The germline V gene encodes CDR1 KGHSH and CDR2 LQKENI. The CDR3 runs to 14 residues. CDR3 loop: CASSPPDSYNEQFF. The CDR3 bases are TGTGCCAGCTCACCACCGGACAGCTACAATGAGCAGTTCTTC.

This clone was found a few times. The CDR3 DNA reads TGTGCCAGCAAATTAATGTCAGGGGCTGGCTACAATGAGCAGTTCTTC. This codes for CASKLMSGAGYNEQFF. The chain recombines TRBV11-2 with TRBJ2-1, with D possibly matching TRBD1 (6 bases). With 7 bases removed from V and 3 bases from J, the gap between germline ends came to 19 bases. Germline loops: CDR1 SGHAT, CDR2 FQNNGV. The length of the CDR3 is 16 residues.

This chain joins TRBV7-9 and TRBJ2-2, with TRBD2 as a possible D gene (6 bases). Looked up from germline, CDR1 is SEHNR and CDR2 is FQNEAQ (reference sequence). CDR3 size: 14 residues. Trimming took 2 bases from V and 7 from J, leaving 11 bases between them. CDR3 sequence reads: CASSLMTRHGELFF. The CDR3 DNA sequence: TGTGCCAGCAGCTTAATGACTAGGCACGGGGAGCTGTTTTTT.

V usage is TRBV10-2 and J usage is TRBJ2-1; no definite D call. V lost 3 bases and J lost 8, with 5 bases in between. The CDR3 runs 11 residues. Germline V CDR1 and CDR2: WSHSY, SAAADI. Written as DNA, the CDR3 is TGCGCCAGCAGTGAACGCGATGAGCAGTTCTTC. Its protein product is CASSERDEQFF.

This clone was recorded a few times. The genes are TRBV5-5 and TRBJ2-3; no firm D call. The V end was cut by 0 bases, the J end by 4 bases, with 9 bases between. Germline V gene sequence: CDR1 SGHKS, CDR2 YYEKEE (reference sequence). CDR3 size: 14 residues. The CDR3 sequence: CASSLDLVADTQYF. The CDR3 region has the DNA TGTGCCAGCAGCTTGGACCTGGTGGCAGATACGCAGTATTTT.

J is TRBJ1-3 and V is TRBV6-6; D gene uncertain. The CDR3 contains 15 residues. Germline loops: CDR1 MNHNY, CDR2 SVGAGI (reference sequence). Trimming stripped 7 bases from V and 0 bases from J, with 13 bases between. The CDR3 protein is CASTNRELSGNTIYF. The CDR3 DNA reads as TGTGCCAGCACCAACAGAGAGCTCTCTGGAAACACCATATATTTT.

V usage is TRBV2 and J usage is TRBJ2-7, with D perhaps TRBD1 (5 bases). The CDR3 covers 14 residues. V was shortened by 3 bases and J by 2 bases, with 11 bases between the two germline ends. Germline V gene sequence: CDR1 SNHLY, CDR2 FYNNEI. CDR3 nucleotide sequence: TGTGCCAGCAGTGAGATGGCAGGGACCTACGAGCAGTACTTC. Protein: CASSEMAGTYEQYF.

V gene TRBV5-6 combines with J gene TRBJ2-7; weak D call: TRBD1 (6 bases). This CDR3 has 16 residues. From germline, CDR1 is SGHDT and CDR2 YYEEEE. The V end lost 5 bases, the J end lost 5 bases, and 23 bases lay between the germline ends. This CDR3 reads CASRSRQALATHEQYF. The CDR3 region has the DNA TGTGCCAGCAGGAGCCGACAGGCGCTAGCCACCCACGAGCAGTACTTC.

Regarding this clone: Just one base apart from a much larger clone, this may be a read error. Other DNA sequences within the sample encode an identical CDR3. The chain has TRBV30 and TRBJ2-3; no clear D gene. The germline V gene has CDR1 GTSNPN and CDR2 SVGIG (reference sequence). Trimming removed 4 bases from V and 5 bases from J, with 13 bases in between. The CDR3 covers 13 residues. CDR3 sequence: CAWTSGRRDTQYF. CDR3 bases: TGTGCCTGGACTAGTGGAAGGAGAGATACGCAGTATTTT.

The chain couples TRBV4-3 to TRBJ1-3; no clear D gene. This CDR3 is 15 amino acids long. With 1 base removed from V and 0 bases from J, the gap between germline ends came to 7 bases. Germline V gene sequence: CDR1 LGHNA, CDR2 YSLEER. CDR3 loop: CASSQGGSSGNTIYF. The CDR3 nucleotides are TGCGCCAGCAGCCAAGGCGGCAGCTCTGGAAACACCATATATTTT.

The chain has TRBV9 and TRBJ2-1, with D possibly TRBD1 on 5 matching bases. The CDR3 runs 15 residues. Germline assignment: CDR1 SGDLS and CDR2 YYNGEE. Deletions cut 3 bases from V and 0 bases from J, with 10 bases between. This CDR3 is CASSGQISSYNEQFF. The CDR3 DNA reads TGTGCCAGCAGCGGACAGATCAGCTCCTACAATGAGCAGTTCTTC.

This clone showed up just once. The chain employs TRBV6-1 and TRBJ2-1; perhaps TRBD1 as D (5 bases). Between the trimmed V and J ends, which lost 1 base and 8 bases, there was a span of 15 bases. The V gene's germline CDR1 is MNHNS and CDR2 SASEGT. This CDR3 is 15 amino acids long. The CDR3 nucleotides are TGTGCCAGCAGTGAAGGGGGCATCCCATGGGATGAGCAGTTCTTC. Its protein product is CASSEGGIPWDEQFF.

This sequence joins TRBV25-1 and TRBJ1-4; no reliable D call. The CDR3 is 15 residues long. Trimming stripped 4 bases from V and 4 bases from J, with 13 bases between. Germline lookup yields CDR1 MGHDK and CDR2 SYGVNS. Written as DNA, the CDR3 is TGTGCCAGCAGTGCAGAAGTCGGTGGTAATGAAAAACTGTTTTTT. The encoded protein is CASSAEVGGNEKLFF.

This clone was detected a few times. The sample carries other DNA sequences with the same CDR3. This chain connects TRBV30 to TRBJ2-7; maybe TRBD1 (6 bases). CDR1 is GTSNPN, CDR2 SVGIG, per germline (reference sequence). This CDR3 has 14 amino acids. Trimming pared 0 bases from V and 0 bases from J, leaving 9 bases between. As DNA, the CDR3 is TGTGCCTGGAGTGTAGGACAGCCCTCCTACGAGCAGTACTTC. It codes for CAWSVGQPSYEQYF.

About this clone itself: It may be a read error: a sequence one base away is much more abundant. The chain has TRBV18 and TRBJ2-7; TRBD1 matches at 8 bases. The length of the CDR3 is 17 residues. Losses at the gene ends were 2 bases for V and 1 base for J; bases not matched to a gene: 10. Germline loops: CDR1 KGHSH, CDR2 LQKENI. The CDR3 loop reads CASSPTGQGSTSYEQYF. The CDR3 region has the DNA TGTGCCAGCTCACCAACTGGACAGGGTTCTACATCCTACGAGCAGTACTTC.

This clone appeared once. The chain is built from TRBV10-2 and TRBJ2-2; D remains unclear. This CDR3 comprises 13 residues. CDR1 is WSHSY, CDR2 SAAADI, per germline. Trimming left V 5 bases short and J 4 bases short, with 8 bases between. The CDR3 DNA reads as TGCGCCAGCAGTACGTTAGGCACCGGGGAGCTGTTTTTT. Its translation is CASSTLGTGELFF.

As for this clone: This CDR3 is also generated by other DNA sequences in the sample. The chain employs TRBV7-2 and TRBJ2-5; possible D gene TRBD2, 5 bases. The CDR3 has 13 amino acids. The V end was cut by 3 bases, the J end by 2 bases, with 7 bases between. Germline V gives CDR1 SGHTA, CDR2 FQGNSA. This CDR3 reads CASSFSGQETQYF. CDR3 DNA sequence: TGTGCCAGCAGCTTTTCGGGGCAAGAGACCCAGTACTTC.

The chain couples TRBV18 to TRBJ1-1, with 8 nucleotides matching TRBD1. The V segment lost 4 bases and the J segment 1 base; nucleotides outside the gene matches: 5. The CDR3 extends over 15 amino acids. In germline, CDR1 is KGHSH, CDR2 LQKENI. In DNA, the CDR3 is TGTGCCAGCTCACAGGGACAGGCGGGGAACACTGAAGCTTTCTTT. This sequence encodes CASSQGQAGNTEAFF.

The chain combines TRBV10-2 with TRBJ2-1, with D hard to call. V was clipped by 4 bases and J by 7 bases, with 8 bases between them. Germline assignment: CDR1 WSHSY and CDR2 SAAADI. This CDR3 is 12 amino acids long. CDR3 amino acids: CASSVAGNEQFF. CDR3 nucleotide sequence: TGCGCCAGCAGTGTCGCAGGTAATGAGCAGTTCTTC.

For the CDR3, the DNA is TGTGCCAGCAGTTACCCGAGGGGACCCCTCCACTTT. This gives the protein CASSYPRGPLHF. The V and J genes are TRBV6-5 and TRBJ1-6; a weak D match, TRBD1 (5 bases). Germline V gene lookup returns CDR1 MNHEY and CDR2 SVGAGI. V dropped 2 bases and J dropped 12 bases, with 8 bases sitting between them. The CDR3 sequence is 12 residues long.